Listed below are T cell receptor beta chains from one sample, sequenced in a study of OX40 agonist ivuxolimab in advanced cancers. Generated by immunoSEQ multiplex PCR, the TCRdb table keeps only in-frame clones and is missing some. The sample carries more than 70,000 clones, less than 85% recorded once. The starting material was CD4+ or CD8+ T cells sorted from blood, obtained in a trial of the OX40 agonist ivuxolimab. The source is an adult with an advanced solid tumor such as melanoma, head and neck, liver or kidney cancer. Both conserved end residues are part of each CDR3. A D gene is named only where the DNA matches it firmly. A clone size is listed for some rows: how often the clone was seen (once, few, many), or a class if it is expanded.

J gene,D gene,clone size,V gene,CDR3 protein,CDR3 DNA
TRBJ2-7,.,few,TRBV7-9,CASSYGQAYEQYF,TGTGCCAGCAGCTACGGACAAGCCTACGAGCAGTACTTC
TRBJ2-2,TRBD1,.,TRBV7-9,CASSPSGGAGELFF,TGTGCCAGCAGCCCCTCAGGGGGTGCCGGGGAGCTGTTTTTT
TRBJ1-1,.,.,TRBV11-3,CASSLGRYTEAFF,TGTGCCAGCAGCTTAGGGAGGTACACTGAAGCTTTCTTT
TRBJ2-5,.,.,TRBV29-1,CSVELRETQYF,TGCAGCGTTGAACTGCGGGAGACCCAGTACTTC
TRBJ2-3,.,.,TRBV27,CASRILSTDTQYF,TGTGCCAGCAGAATACTAAGCACAGATACGCAGTATTTT
TRBJ1-2,.,.,TRBV15,CATSGRDRTLREYGYTF,TGTGCCACCAGCGGACGCGACAGGACCCTCAGGGAATATGGCTACACCTTC
TRBJ2-1,TRBD2,.,TRBV7-7,CASSIRAGGNNEQFF,TGTGCCAGCAGCATAAGAGCGGGGGGCAACAATGAGCAGTTCTTC
TRBJ1-1,.,.,TRBV19,CASSMRGEVVEAFF,TGTGCCAGTAGTATGCGAGGGGAGGTAGTCGAGGCTTTCTTT
TRBJ1-5,.,once,TRBV19,CASSIDGQTNPFRPQHF,TGTGCCAGTAGTATAGATGGGCAAACCAACCCGTTTCGGCCCCAGCATTTT
TRBJ2-5,.,.,TRBV18,CASSRASSLETQYF,TGTGCCAGCTCACGGGCCTCTTCGTTGGAGACCCAGTACTTC
TRBJ2-2,.,.,TRBV9,CASSEGTIKAGELFF,TGTGCCAGCAGCGAGGGGACCATCAAGGCCGGGGAGCTGTTTTTT
TRBJ2-5,TRBD2,.,TRBV5-1,CASMGGETQYF,TGCGCCAGCATGGGGGGGGAGACCCAGTACTTC
TRBJ1-3,.,.,TRBV18,CASSPPGVLSGNTIYF,TGTGCCAGCTCACCACCGGGGGTACTCTCTGGAAACACCATATATTTT
TRBJ2-2,TRBD2,.,TRBV12-5,CASGLQLAGVNTGELFF,TGTGCTAGTGGTTTGCAACTAGCGGGAGTGAACACCGGGGAGCTGTTTTTT
TRBJ2-1,TRBD2,.,TRBV7-9,CASSLGLLAGNNEQFF,TGTGCCAGCAGCTTAGGGCTCCTAGCGGGCAACAATGAGCAGTTCTTC
TRBJ1-5,.,.,TRBV18,CASSPGGRENQPQHF,TGTGCCAGCTCACCAGGGGGGAGAGAAAATCAGCCCCAGCATTTT
TRBJ1-3,.,.,TRBV13,CASSSRNSGNTIYF,TGTGCCAGCAGTTCCAGGAACTCTGGAAACACCATATATTTT
TRBJ2-6,.,once,TRBV6-1,CASRAGTSGANVLTF,TGTGCCAGCAGGGCAGGAACCTCTGGGGCCAACGTCCTGACTTTC
TRBJ2-2,.,.,TRBV5-5,CASSFSPKGNANTGELFF,TGTGCCAGCAGCTTTAGTCCGAAGGGGAACGCGAACACCGGGGAGCTGTTTTTT
TRBJ1-1,.,.,TRBV5-4,CASSLVSSTEAFF,TGTGCCAGCAGCTTGGTCAGTTCCACTGAAGCTTTCTTT
TRBJ2-1,.,.,TRBV6-1,CASSRQSGINEQFF,TGTGCCAGCAGTCGACAGTCAGGTATTAATGAGCAGTTCTTC
TRBJ2-3,.,few,TRBV5-4,CASSREGTDTQYF,TGTGCCAGCAGCAGGGAGGGCACAGATACGCAGTATTTT
TRBJ1-2,.,.,TRBV14,CASSSRGRAGYTF,TGTGCCAGCAGCTCCCGGGGGCGGGCTGGCTACACCTTC
TRBJ1-1,.,.,TRBV6-6,CASSRTGPPAFF,TGTGCCAGCAGCCGCACAGGTCCCCCAGCTTTCTTT
TRBJ2-1,TRBD1,.,TRBV19,CASSETGTPLWEQFF,TGTGCCAGTAGTGAGACAGGGACCCCCCTCTGGGAGCAGTTCTTC
TRBJ1-5,.,.,TRBV15,CATSRPNQPQHF,TGTGCCACCAGCAGACCGAATCAGCCCCAGCATTTT
TRBJ1-5,.,.,TRBV2,CASTQGTSNQPQHF,TGTGCCAGCACCCAGGGTACTAGCAATCAGCCCCAGCATTTT
TRBJ2-5,TRBD1,.,TRBV6-6,CATVGQGVETQYF,TGTGCCACCGTGGGACAGGGCGTGGAGACCCAGTACTTC
TRBJ1-2,.,few,TRBV19,CASSARVGYTF,TGTGCCAGTAGTGCGAGAGTTGGCTACACCTTC
TRBJ1-5,TRBD1,once,TRBV2,CASSGQGVLSNQPQHF,TGTGCCAGCTCCGGACAGGGAGTGTTGAGCAATCAGCCCCAGCATTTT
TRBJ2-1,TRBD1,.,TRBV27,CASSFGDRPYNEQFF,TGTGCCAGCAGTTTTGGGGACAGACCCTACAATGAGCAGTTCTTC
TRBJ1-4,.,.,TRBV28,CASRWSLGANEKLFF,TGTGCCAGCCGCTGGTCGCTAGGGGCAAATGAAAAACTGTTTTTT
TRBJ2-2,.,few,TRBV4-3,CASSQEGHSAGELFF,TGCGCCAGCAGCCAAGAGGGGCACTCCGCCGGGGAGCTGTTTTTT
TRBJ2-2,.,.,TRBV7-6,CASSLLDRLDVGELFF,TGTGCCAGCAGCCTACTGGACAGACTAGACGTCGGGGAGCTGTTTTTT
TRBJ1-1,.,once,TRBV5-1,CASSLGGRQNTEAFF,TGCGCCAGCAGCTTGGGAGGGCGACAGAACACTGAAGCTTTCTTT
TRBJ2-3,TRBD1,.,TRBV7-2,CASSLGQAPDTQYF,TGTGCCAGCAGCCTAGGACAGGCCCCAGATACGCAGTATTTT
TRBJ2-3,.,.,TRBV18,CASSPPTGADTQYF,TGTGCCAGCTCACCACCGACTGGGGCAGATACGCAGTATTTT
TRBJ2-1,TRBD2,once,TRBV7-9,CASSFSGGSEQFF,TGTGCCAGCAGTTTTAGCGGGGGGAGTGAGCAGTTCTTC